Listed below are T cell receptor beta chains from one sample, sequenced in a study of T cells in Graves' hyperthyroidism and ophthalmopathy. Each CDR3 protein is one row after TCRdb ran MiXCR on the multiplex PCR reads. The sample holds a few hundred thousand distinct CDR3 sequences; approximately 17% are singletons and the top ten take about 38%. The specimen was blood. These receptors were taken from a man aged 18 to 30 with Graves' ophthalmopathy. The CDR3 runs from the conserved cysteine through the conserved F or W. Each record gives: J gene, V gene, clone size, D gene, CDR3 DNA, CDR3 protein. The D gene is left open where the match is weak. Size is omitted from some rows. Given values are once, few, many or a class for expanded clones.

>TRBJ2-1|TRBV6-4|.|.
TGTGCCAGCAGTGAGTCCGGCGAGTCCTACAATGAGCAGTTCTTC
CASSESGESYNEQFF
>TRBJ2-1|TRBV4-1|.|.
TGCGCCAGCAGCCAAAATACCCTCAACTCCTACAATGAGCAGTTCTTC
CASSQNTLNSYNEQFF
>TRBJ2-1|TRBV4-1|.|.
TGCGCCAGCAGCCAAGTGGCCCCGGGGAATGGGCAGTTCTTC
CASSQVAPGNGQFF
>TRBJ1-1|TRBV19|.|TRBD1
TGTGCCAGTAGTTCCCGGGACAGGGGATCGTTTCTGAACACTGAAGCTTTCTTT
CASSSRDRGSFLNTEAFF
>TRBJ1-1|TRBV7-9|many|.
TGTGCCAGCAGCATGGACGGATACACTGAAGCTTTCTTT
CASSMDGYTEAFF
>TRBJ1-4|TRBV2|.|.
TGTGCCAGCACGAGGACAGTTCTTAATGAAAAACTGTTTTTT
CASTRTVLNEKLFF
>TRBJ2-7|TRBV6-1|many|TRBD2
TGTGCCACCCGGGGGGGGGAAAACTCCTACGAGCAGTACTTC
CATRGGENSYEQYF
>TRBJ2-7|TRBV4-1|.|TRBD1
TGCGCCAGCAGCCAGGGGACAGGGGGCACCTACGAGCAGTACTTC
CASSQGTGGTYEQYF
>TRBJ2-7|TRBV29-1|many|.
TGCAGCGGCGGACTGAACTCCTACGAGCAGTACTTC
CSGGLNSYEQYF
>TRBJ1-5|TRBV12-3/TRBV12-4|many|TRBD1
TGTGCCAGCGGTCCACAGGGGATTAATCAGCCCCAGCATTTT
CASGPQGINQPQHF
>TRBJ2-7|TRBV5-1|many|.
TGCGCCAGCAGCGCCGGACCGTTACCCTCCTACGAGCAGTACTTC
CASSAGPLPSYEQYF
>TRBJ2-2|TRBV10-3|.|TRBD2
TGTGCCATCAGGAATGGGACTAGGAGGACCGGGGAGCTGTTTTTT
CAIRNGTRRTGELFF
>TRBJ1-3|TRBV6-1|few|.
TGTGCCAGCAGCACACAAAACACCATATATTTT
CASSTQNTIYF